This TCR beta chain was identified during a study of cytomegalovirus exposure and HLA in healthy donors. Germline V lookup: CDR1 SEHNR, CDR2 FQNEAQ (reference sequence). The length of the CDR3 is 14 residues. V gave up 3 bases and J gave up 0 bases, with 8 bases separating them. Data came from immunoSEQ multiplex PCR; TCRdb stores just in-frame clones and leaves some out. The data contain 100,000 to 150,000 clones, roughly 95% of them singletons. In its sample, this clone was seen once. This rearrangement joins TRBV7-9 to TRBJ1-2; D call uncertain. The sequencing input was PBMCs. This receptor was identified in a young man in good health and CMV-seronegative. The CDR3 bases are TGTGCCAGCAGCTTGGGCACTTCTAACTATGGCTACACCTTC. Its translation is CASSLGTSNYGYTF.